This TCR beta chain was sequenced during a study of blood T cell repertoires in COVID-19. V was cut by 6 bases and J by 4 bases, with 19 bases left in between. CDR3 length: 16 amino acids. Germline V gives CDR1 SEHNR, CDR2 FQNEAQ (reference sequence). TCRdb's copy holds only in-frame clones and misses some; the assay was immunoSEQ multiplex PCR. The repertoire holds 180,000 or so clones, around 83% seen once, with 6% to 7.5% in the top ten. Sequencing was performed on peripheral blood. The chain joins TRBV7-9 to TRBJ2-1; tentatively, D is TRBD2 (5 bases). This sequence originates from a woman of 80 years or more in a cohort sampled during active or convalescent COVID-19. CDR3 residues: CASSPQKGRRYNEQFF. The CDR3 DNA sequence: TGTGCCAGCAGTCCTCAAAAGGGCAGGAGGTACAATGAGCAGTTCTTC.